This TCR beta chain is from a study of a mutant IDH1 vaccine in newly diagnosed glioma. Study-level background: All eight of the vaccinations patients received fell in weeks 1, 3, 5, 7, 11, 15, 19 and 23. Vaccination followed radiotherapy alone by 4-6 weeks, or accompanied temozolomide cycles.

A note on this clone: Its target is unknown. A junction boundary mismatches the germline segment, possibly from a read error.

The data were produced by immunoSEQ multiplex PCR, yet TCRdb's version contains in-frame clones alone and is incomplete. Among some 64,000 clones listed, roughly 80% were seen once. As for time point: week 11, during vaccination. The study gave 300 ug of mutant IDH1 20-mer peptide per vaccine dose, with topical imiquimod. Each astrocytoma in the donors was new, WHO grade 3 or 4, IDH1-mutant and ATRX-lost. Germline loops: CDR1 SGDLS, CDR2 YYNGEE. This CDR3 has 12 amino acids. The chain couples TRBV9 to TRBJ2-3; no firm D call. The source material was PBMCs, sampled from a glioma patient whose treatment included an IDH1 peptide vaccine. The clonotype originates from a woman between 45 and 65 years old with glioma. CDR3 sequence: CASSVGTDTQYF. The CDR3 DNA reads as TGTGCCAGCAGCGTAGGCACCGATACGCAGTATTTT.